The following is a T cell receptor beta chain sequence with its context. Its binding antigen is unknown. Base qualities were left out, and no much larger clone turns up one base away. To prepare the library, the immunoSEQ multiplex PCR assay was applied. TCRdb limited this immuneACCESS table to in-frame rearrangements with V and J called. A share of clones is missing; checked studies link under half to unresolved V genes, and the rest is unexplained. For this sample the table gives roughly 1,200 clones, of which approximately 17% were detected only once. The ten largest account for 47% of the sample. Relative to germline, V is 7 bases shorter and J is 8 bases shorter, with 23 bases between their ends. Counted from cysteine to phenylalanine, this CDR3 has 15 amino acids. The CDR3 DNA has 45 bases and is translated from base 1. Sequences MNHNS (CDR1) and SASEGT (CDR2) are obtained from the germline V gene.

The data originate from a study of tumour-infiltrating T cells in Burkitt lymphoma (dated by TCRdb to the early 2020s). In terms of the full investigation: The Burkitt lymphoma cohort comprised 82 patients and spanned all epidemiological subtypes of the disease. TCR repertoire data were compared against clinical outcome, and productive clonality predicted overall survival and progression-free survival independently of established prognostic factors such as age at diagnosis.

The full study reports these points: Numerous Burkitt lymphoma patients were found to share several public clonotypes, a finding suggesting shared tumour neoantigen selection that is absent from diffuse large B-cell lymphoma.

The sequence joins TRBV6-1 to TRBJ1-2; D gene: possibly TRBD1, on 6 matching bases. Sequencing used tumor tissue. This TCR came from a human donor with Burkitt lymphoma. The CDR3 amino acid sequence is: CASMQTSRGARGYTF. The DNA is as follows: TGTGCCAGCATGCAAACCTCACGGGGGGCGCGGGGCTACACCTTC.